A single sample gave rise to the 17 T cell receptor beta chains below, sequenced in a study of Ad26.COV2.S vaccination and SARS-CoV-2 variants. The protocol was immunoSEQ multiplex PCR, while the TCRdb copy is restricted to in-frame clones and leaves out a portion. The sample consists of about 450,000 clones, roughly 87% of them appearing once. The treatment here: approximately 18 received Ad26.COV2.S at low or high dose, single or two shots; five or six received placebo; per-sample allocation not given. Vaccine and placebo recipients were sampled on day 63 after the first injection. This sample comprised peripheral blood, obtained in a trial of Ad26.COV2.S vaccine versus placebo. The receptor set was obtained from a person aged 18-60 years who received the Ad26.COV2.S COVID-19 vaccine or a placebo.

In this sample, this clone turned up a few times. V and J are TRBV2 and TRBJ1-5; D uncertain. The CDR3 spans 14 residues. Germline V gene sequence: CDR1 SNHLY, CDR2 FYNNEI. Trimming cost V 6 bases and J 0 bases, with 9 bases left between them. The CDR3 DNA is TGTGCCAGCAGCGGAGTCCTTAGCAATCAGCCCCAGCATTTT. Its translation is CASSGVLSNQPQHF.

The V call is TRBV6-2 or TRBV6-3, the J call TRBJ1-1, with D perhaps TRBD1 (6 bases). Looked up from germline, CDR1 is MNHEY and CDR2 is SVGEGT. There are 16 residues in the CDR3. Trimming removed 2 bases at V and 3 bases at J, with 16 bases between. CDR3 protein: CASSYVAGERDTEAFF. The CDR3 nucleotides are TGTGCCAGCAGTTACGTGGCAGGGGAACGGGACACTGAAGCTTTCTTT.

The CDR3 DNA reads as TGTGCCAGCAGCGACCGGCTAGCGGGGGAGGGATACAATGAGCAGTTCTTC. This codes for CASSDRLAGEGYNEQFF. This rearrangement joins TRBV7-6 to TRBJ2-1; 10 nucleotides align to TRBD2. The junction had 11 bases not matched to a gene; V was cut back by 5 bases and J by 4 bases. The CDR3 consists of 17 residues. Germline-derived CDR1 and CDR2 are SGHVS and FNYEAQ.

CDR3 amino acids: CASSTRQKLNYGYTF. CDR3 DNA: TGTGCCAGCAGTACCCGACAAAAACTTAACTATGGCTACACCTTC. The chain employs TRBV28 and TRBJ1-2; D remains ambiguous. This CDR3 is built from 15 residues. V shed 5 bases and J shed 1 base, with 14 bases lying between them. Looked up from germline, CDR1 is MDHEN and CDR2 is SYDVKM.

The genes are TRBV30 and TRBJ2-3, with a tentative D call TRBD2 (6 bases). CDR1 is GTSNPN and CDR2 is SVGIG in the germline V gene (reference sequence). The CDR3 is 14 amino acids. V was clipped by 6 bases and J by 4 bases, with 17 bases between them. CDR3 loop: CACRWASGPDTQYF. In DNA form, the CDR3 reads TGTGCCTGTCGGTGGGCCAGCGGGCCAGATACGCAGTATTTT.

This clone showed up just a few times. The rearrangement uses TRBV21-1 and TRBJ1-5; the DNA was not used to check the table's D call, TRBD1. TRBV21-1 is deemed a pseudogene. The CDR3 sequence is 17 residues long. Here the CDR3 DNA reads TGTGCCAGCAGCAAGCTCAGGGATTTACATAGCAATCAGCCCCAGCATTTT. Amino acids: CASSKLRDLHSNQPQHF.

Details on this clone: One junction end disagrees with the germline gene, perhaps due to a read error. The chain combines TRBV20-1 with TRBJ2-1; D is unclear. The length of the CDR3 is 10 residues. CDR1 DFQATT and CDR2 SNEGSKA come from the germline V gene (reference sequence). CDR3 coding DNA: TGCAGCGCTAGAGGTCTGATACAGTTCTTC. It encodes CSARGLIQFF.

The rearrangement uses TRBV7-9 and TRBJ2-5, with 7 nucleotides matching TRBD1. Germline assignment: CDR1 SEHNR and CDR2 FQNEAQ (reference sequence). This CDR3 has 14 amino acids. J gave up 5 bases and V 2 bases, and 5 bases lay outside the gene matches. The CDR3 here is CASSLLPGGETQYF. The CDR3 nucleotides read TGTGCCAGCAGCTTATTACCAGGGGGTGAGACCCAGTACTTC.

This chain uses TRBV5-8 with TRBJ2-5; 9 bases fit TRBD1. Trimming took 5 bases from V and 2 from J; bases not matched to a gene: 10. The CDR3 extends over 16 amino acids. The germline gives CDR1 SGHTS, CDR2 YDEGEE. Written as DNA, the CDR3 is TGTGCCAGCAGGGTAATTATTGGACAGGGGCAAGAGACCCAGTACTTC. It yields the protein CASRVIIGQGQETQYF. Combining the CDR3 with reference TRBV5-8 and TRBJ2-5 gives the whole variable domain EAGVTQSPTHLIKTRGQQATLRCSPISGHTSVYWYQQALGLGLQFLLWYDEGEERNRGNFPPRFSGRQFPNYSSELNVNALELEDSALYLCASRVIIGQGQETQYFGPGTRLLVL.

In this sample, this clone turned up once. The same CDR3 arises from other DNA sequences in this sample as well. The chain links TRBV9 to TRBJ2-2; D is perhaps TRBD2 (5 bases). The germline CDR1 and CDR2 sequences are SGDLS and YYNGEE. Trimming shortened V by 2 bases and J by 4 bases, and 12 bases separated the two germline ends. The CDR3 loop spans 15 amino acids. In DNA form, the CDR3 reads TGTGCCAGCAGCGTGGGAAGCGGACCCACCGGGGAGCTGTTTTTT. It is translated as CASSVGSGPTGELFF.

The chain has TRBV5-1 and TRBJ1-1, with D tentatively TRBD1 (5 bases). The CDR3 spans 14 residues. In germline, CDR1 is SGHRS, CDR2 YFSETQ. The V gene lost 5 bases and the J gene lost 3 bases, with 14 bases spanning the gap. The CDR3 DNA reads TGCGCCAGCAGATTCGGGACGGTTGACACTGAAGCTTTCTTT. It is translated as CASRFGTVDTEAFF.

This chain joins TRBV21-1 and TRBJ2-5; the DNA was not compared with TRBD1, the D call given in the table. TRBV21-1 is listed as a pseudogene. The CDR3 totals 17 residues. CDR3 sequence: CASRPLGETGGQETQYF. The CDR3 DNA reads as TGTGCCAGCAGACCCTTAGGGGAAACAGGGGGCCAGGAGACCCAGTACTTC.

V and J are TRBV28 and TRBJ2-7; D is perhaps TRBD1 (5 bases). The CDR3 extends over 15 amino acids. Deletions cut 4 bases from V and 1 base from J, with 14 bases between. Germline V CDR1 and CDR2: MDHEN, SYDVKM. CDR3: CASSSEFTGSYEQYF. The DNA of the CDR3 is TGTGCCAGCAGTTCAGAATTTACAGGTTCCTACGAGCAGTACTTC.

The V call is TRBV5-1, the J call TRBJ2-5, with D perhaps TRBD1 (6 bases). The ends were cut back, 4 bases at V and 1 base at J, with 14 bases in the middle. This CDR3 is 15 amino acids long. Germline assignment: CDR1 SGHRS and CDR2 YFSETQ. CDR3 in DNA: TGCGCCAGCAGCCCGTCCGGACAGTCCCAAGAGACCCAGTACTTC. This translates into CASSPSGQSQETQYF.

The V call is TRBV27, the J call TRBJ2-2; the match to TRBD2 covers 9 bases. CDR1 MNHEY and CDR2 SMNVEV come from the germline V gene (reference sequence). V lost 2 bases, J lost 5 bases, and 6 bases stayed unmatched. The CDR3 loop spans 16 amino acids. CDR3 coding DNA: TGTGCCAGCAGTTTAGTTAGCGGGGGTTCGACCGGGGAGCTGTTTTTT. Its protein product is CASSLVSGGSTGELFF.

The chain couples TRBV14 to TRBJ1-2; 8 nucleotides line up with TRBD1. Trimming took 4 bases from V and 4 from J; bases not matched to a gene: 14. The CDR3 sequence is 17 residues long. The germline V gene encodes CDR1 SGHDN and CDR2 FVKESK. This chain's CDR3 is CASSPDPWTGRSYGYTF. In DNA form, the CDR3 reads TGTGCCAGCAGCCCCGACCCATGGACAGGGAGAAGCTATGGCTACACCTTC.

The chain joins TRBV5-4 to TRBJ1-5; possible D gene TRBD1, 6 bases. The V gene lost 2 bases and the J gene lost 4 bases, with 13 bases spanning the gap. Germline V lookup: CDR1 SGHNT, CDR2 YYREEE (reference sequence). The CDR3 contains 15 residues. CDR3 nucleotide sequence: TGTGCCAGCAGCTTATCGGGGGCTCCTAATCAGCCCCAGCATTTT. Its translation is CASSLSGAPNQPQHF.